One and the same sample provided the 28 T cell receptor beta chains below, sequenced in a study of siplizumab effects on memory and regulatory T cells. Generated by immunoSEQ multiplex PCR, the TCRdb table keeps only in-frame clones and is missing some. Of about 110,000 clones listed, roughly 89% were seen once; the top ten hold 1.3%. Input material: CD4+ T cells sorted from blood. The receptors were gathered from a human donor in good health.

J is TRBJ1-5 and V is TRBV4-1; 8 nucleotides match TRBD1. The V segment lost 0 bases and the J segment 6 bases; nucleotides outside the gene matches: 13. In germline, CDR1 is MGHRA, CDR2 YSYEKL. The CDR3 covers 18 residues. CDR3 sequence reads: CASSQEAGGGLSRQPQHF. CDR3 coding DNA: TGCGCCAGCAGCCAAGAGGCAGGGGGCGGACTTTCTCGTCAGCCCCAGCATTTT.

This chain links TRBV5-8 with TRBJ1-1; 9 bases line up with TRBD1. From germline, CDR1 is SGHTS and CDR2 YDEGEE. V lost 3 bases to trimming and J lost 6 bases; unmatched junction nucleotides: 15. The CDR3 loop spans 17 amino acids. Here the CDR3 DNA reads TGTGCCAGCAGCTCGACCGGGACAGGGCCCTTTACGGCTGAAGCTTTCTTT. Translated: CASSSTGTGPFTAEAFF.

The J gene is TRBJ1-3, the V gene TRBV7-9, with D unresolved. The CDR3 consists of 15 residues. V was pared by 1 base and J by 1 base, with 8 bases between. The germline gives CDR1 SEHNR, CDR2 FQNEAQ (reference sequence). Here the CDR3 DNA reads TGTGCCAGCAGCTTAGTCTACGAGTCTGGAAACACCATATATTTT. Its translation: CASSLVYESGNTIYF.

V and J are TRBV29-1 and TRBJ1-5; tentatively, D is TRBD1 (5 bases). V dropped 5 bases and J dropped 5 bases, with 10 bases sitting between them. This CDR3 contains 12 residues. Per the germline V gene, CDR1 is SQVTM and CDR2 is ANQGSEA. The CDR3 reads CSVLGHDQPQHF. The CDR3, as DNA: TGCAGCGTTCTGGGGCACGATCAGCCCCAGCATTTT.

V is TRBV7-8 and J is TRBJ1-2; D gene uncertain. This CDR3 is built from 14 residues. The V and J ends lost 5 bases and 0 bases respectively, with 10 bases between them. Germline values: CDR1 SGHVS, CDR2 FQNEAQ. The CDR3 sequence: CASSQIRSNYGYTF. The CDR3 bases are TGTGCCAGCAGCCAAATACGGTCTAACTATGGCTACACCTTC.

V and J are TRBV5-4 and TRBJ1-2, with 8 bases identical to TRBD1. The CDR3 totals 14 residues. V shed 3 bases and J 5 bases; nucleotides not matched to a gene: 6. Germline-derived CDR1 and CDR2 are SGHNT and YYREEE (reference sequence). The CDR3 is CASSSRDRIYGYTF. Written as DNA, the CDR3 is TGTGCCAGCAGCTCCCGGGACAGGATATATGGCTACACCTTC.

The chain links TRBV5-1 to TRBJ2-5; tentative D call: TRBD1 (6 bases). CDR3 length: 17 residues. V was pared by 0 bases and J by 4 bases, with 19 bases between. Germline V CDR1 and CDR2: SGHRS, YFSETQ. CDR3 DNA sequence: TGCGCCAGCAGCTTGGTTATAGGGGGTCTCACTGGAGAGACCCAGTACTTC. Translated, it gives CASSLVIGGLTGETQYF.

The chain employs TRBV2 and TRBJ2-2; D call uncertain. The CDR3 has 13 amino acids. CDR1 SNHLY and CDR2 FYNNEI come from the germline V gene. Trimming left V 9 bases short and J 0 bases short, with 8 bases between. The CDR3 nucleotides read TGTGCCAGGGCCTTTCCGAACACCGGGGAGCTGTTTTTT. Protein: CARAFPNTGELFF.

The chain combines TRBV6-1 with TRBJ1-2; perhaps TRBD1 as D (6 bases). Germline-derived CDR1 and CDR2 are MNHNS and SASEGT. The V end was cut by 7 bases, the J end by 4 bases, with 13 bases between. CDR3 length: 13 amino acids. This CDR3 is CASTPGRGYGYTF. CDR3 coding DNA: TGTGCCAGCACCCCCGGCAGGGGCTATGGCTACACCTTC.

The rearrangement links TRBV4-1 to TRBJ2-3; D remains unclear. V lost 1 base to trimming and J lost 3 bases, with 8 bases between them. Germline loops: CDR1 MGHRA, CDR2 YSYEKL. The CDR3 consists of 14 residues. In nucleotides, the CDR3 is TGCGCCAGCAGCCAAGTCCCTATAACAGATACGCAGTATTTT. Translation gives CASSQVPITDTQYF.

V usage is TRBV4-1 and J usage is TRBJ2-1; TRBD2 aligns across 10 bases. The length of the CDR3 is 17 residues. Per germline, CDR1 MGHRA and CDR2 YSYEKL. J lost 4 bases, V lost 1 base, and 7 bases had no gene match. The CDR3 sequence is CASSQGLAGVGYNEQFF. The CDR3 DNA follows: TGCGCCAGCAGCCAAGGCCTAGCGGGAGTTGGATACAATGAGCAGTTCTTC.

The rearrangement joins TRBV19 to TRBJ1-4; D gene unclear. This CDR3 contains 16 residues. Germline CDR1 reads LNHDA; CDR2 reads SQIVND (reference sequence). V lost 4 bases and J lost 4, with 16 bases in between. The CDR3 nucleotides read TGTGCCAGTAGTAGCAGTTGGAAAGGAATTAATGAAAAACTGTTTTTT. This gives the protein CASSSSWKGINEKLFF.

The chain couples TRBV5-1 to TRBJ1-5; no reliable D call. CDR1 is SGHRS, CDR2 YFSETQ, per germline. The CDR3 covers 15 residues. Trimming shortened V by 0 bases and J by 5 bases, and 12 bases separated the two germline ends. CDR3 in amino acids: CASSLDSPGDQPQHF. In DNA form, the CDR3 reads TGCGCCAGCAGCTTGGATAGCCCCGGGGATCAGCCCCAGCATTTT.

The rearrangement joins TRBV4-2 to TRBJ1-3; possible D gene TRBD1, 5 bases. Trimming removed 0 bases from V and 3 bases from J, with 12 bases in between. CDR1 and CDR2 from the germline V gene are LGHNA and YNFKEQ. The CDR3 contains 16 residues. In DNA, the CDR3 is TGTGCCAGCAGCCAAGAGTGGAGGGGCGGTGGAAACACCATATATTTT. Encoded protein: CASSQEWRGGGNTIYF.

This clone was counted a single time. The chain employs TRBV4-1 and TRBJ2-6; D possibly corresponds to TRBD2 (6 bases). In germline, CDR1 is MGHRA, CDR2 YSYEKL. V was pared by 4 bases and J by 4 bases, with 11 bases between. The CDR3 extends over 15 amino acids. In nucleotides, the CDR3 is TGCGCCAGCAGCCCAGCGGGCACCGGGGCCAACGTCCTGACTTTC. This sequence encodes CASSPAGTGANVLTF.

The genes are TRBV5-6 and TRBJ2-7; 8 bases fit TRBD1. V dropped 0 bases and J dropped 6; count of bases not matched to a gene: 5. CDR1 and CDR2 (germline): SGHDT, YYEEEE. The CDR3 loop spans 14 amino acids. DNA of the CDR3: TGTGCCAGCAGCTTGGCCAGGGGGCTGGGCGAGCAGTACTTC. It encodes CASSLARGLGEQYF.

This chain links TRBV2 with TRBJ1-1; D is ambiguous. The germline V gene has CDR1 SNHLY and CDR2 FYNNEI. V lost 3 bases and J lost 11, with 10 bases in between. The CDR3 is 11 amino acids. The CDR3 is CASSEWESAFF. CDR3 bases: TGTGCCAGCAGTGAGTGGGAGTCGGCTTTCTTT. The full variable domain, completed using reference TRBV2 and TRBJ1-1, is EPEVTQTPSHQVTQMGQEVILRCVPISNHLYFYWYRQILGQKVEFLVSFYNNEISEKSEIFDDQFSVERPDGSNFTLKIRSTKLEDSAMYFCASSEWESAFFGQGTRLTVV.

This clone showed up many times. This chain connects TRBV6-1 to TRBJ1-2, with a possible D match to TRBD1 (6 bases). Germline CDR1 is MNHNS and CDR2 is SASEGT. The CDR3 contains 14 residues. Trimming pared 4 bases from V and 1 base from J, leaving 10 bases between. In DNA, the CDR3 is TGTGCCAGCAGTGGACAACAGGGTAACTATGGCTACACCTTC. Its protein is CASSGQQGNYGYTF.

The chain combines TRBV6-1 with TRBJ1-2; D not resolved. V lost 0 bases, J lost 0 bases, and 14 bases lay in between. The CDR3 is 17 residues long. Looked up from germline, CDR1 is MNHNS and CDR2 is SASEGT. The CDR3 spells CASSEAAWTEANYGYTF. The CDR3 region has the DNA TGTGCCAGCAGTGAAGCCGCCTGGACGGAAGCTAACTATGGCTACACCTTC.

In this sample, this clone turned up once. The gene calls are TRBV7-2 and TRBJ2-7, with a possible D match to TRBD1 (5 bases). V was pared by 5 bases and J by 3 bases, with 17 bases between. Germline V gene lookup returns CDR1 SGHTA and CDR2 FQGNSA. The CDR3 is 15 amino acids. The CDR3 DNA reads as TGTGCCAGCAGCCCCAGGCAGGGAACGAGCTACGAGCAGTACTTC. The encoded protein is CASSPRQGTSYEQYF.

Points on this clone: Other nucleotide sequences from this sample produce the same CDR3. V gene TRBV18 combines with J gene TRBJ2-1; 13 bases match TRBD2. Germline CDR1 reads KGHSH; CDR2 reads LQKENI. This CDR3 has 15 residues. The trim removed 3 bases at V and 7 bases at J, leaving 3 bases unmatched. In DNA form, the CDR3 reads TGTGCCAGCTCACCGGGACTAGCGGGGAGTAATGAGCAGTTCTTC. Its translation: CASSPGLAGSNEQFF.

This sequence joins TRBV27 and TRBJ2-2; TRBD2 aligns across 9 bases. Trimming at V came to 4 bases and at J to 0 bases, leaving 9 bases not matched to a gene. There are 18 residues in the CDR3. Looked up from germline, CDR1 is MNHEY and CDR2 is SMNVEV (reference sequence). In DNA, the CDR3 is TGTGCCAGCAGTTCCTCTAGCGGGAACGTCGCGAACACCGGGGAGCTGTTTTTT. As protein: CASSSSSGNVANTGELFF.

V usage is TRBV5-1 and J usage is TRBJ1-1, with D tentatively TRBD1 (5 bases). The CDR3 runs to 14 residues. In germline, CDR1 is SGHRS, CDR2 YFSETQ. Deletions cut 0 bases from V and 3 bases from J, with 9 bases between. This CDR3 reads CASSLGSGYTEAFF. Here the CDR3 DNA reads TGCGCCAGCAGCTTGGGGTCAGGGTACACTGAAGCTTTCTTT.

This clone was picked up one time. The CDR3 reads CASRGQENSNQPQHF. CDR3 coding DNA: TGTGCCAGCAGAGGACAGGAGAATAGCAATCAGCCCCAGCATTTT. This rearrangement joins TRBV2 to TRBJ1-5; TRBD1 agrees at 7 bases. The length of the CDR3 is 15 residues. Germline V gives CDR1 SNHLY, CDR2 FYNNEI. The V gene end was trimmed by 6 bases and the J gene end by 0 bases; junction bases not matched to a gene: 5.

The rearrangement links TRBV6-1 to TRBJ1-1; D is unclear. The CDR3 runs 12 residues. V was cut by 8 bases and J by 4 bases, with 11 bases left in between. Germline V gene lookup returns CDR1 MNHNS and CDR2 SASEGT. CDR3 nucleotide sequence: TGTGCCAGCGTCAGGCCGGGCACTGAAGCTTTCTTT. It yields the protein CASVRPGTEAFF.

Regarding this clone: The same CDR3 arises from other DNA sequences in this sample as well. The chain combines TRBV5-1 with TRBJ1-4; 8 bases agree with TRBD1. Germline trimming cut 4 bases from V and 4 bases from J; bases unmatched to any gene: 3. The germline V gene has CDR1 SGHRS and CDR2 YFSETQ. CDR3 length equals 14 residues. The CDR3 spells CASSRTGINEKLFF. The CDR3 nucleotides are TGCGCCAGCAGCCGGACAGGGATTAATGAAAAACTGTTTTTT.

The CDR3 protein is CASSEGGANYGYTF. The CDR3 nucleotides are TGTGCCAGCAGCGAGGGCGGTGCTAACTATGGCTACACCTTC. V and J are TRBV9 and TRBJ1-2; no firm D call. The germline V and J ends were trimmed by 3 bases and 0 bases, with 9 bases remaining between them. Germline V gene sequence: CDR1 SGDLS, CDR2 YYNGEE. The CDR3 is made up of 14 amino acids.

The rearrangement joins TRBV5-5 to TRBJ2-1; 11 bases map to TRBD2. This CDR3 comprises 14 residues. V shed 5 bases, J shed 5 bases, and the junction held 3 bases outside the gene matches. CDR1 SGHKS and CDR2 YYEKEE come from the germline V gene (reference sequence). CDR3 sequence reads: CASRVAGGNNEQFF. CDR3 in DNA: TGTGCCAGCAGGGTAGCGGGAGGGAACAATGAGCAGTTCTTC.